The clone carrying this T cell receptor beta chain showed up just a few times. The antigen is undetermined. Time point in this sample: sample taken at primary tumor resection. One entry per CDR3 protein, called by TCRdb with MiXCR from the 5' RACE reads. The sample has roughly 10,000 distinct CDR3 sequences; about 7.4% are singletons. This sample is part of a study of spatial heterogeneity in lung cancer. Study background: Detection consistently captured more beta-chain sequences than alpha-chain sequences. Study-wide results and limits: Tumoral mutation counts were tracked by counts of expanded intratumoral alpha and beta TCRs.

The CDR3 contains 15 residues. V was clipped by 0 bases and J by 5 bases; unmatched bases: 6. Germline CDR1 is DFQATT and CDR2 is SNEGSKA (reference sequence). This specimen was lung tumor tissue, taken at surgery. V usage is TRBV20-1 and J usage is TRBJ1-2; 10 bases agree with TRBD1. The source of this sequence is a female donor with early-stage non-small cell lung cancer. The CDR3: CSARDPTGGMYGYTF. In DNA form, the CDR3 reads TGCAGTGCTAGAGATCCGACAGGGGGCATGTATGGCTACACCTTC.